The T cell receptor beta chain under discussion was sequenced for a study of shared clonotypes between healthy human individuals. CDR1 is SGHTA, CDR2 FQGTGA, per germline. CDR3 length: 14 residues. Trimming removed 2 bases at V and 8 bases at J, with 15 bases between. As defined, naive CD8 cells were CD45RO-negative and positively selected for CCR7, with terminally differentiated effector memory CD45RA+ cells excluded. Sequencing used immunoSEQ multiplex PCR; TCRdb keeps in-frame clones, though not all of them. The table shows around 2,000,000 clones, with approximately 94% occurring only once. The chain joins TRBV7-3 to TRBJ2-5; D possibly corresponds to TRBD1 (5 bases). The TCR sequence derives from a man aged 18 to 29 in good health. Some clones in this sample may be carry-over from other donors' samples. Sequenced sample: naive CD8+ T cells from PBMCs. The CDR3 sequence is CASSLDWTTSTQYF. The CDR3, as DNA: TGTGCCAGCAGCTTAGATTGGACAACGAGTACCCAGTACTTC.